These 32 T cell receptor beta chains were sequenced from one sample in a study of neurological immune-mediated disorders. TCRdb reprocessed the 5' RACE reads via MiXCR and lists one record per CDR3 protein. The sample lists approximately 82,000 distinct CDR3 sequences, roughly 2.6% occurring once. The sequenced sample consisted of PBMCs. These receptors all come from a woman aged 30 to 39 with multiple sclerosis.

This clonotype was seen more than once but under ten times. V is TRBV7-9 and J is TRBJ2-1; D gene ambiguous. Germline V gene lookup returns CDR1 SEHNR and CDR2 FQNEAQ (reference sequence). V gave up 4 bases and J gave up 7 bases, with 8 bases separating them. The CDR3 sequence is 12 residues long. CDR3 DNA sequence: TGTGCCAGCAGCTCGTTTGGGAATGAGCAGTTCTTC. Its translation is CASSSFGNEQFF.

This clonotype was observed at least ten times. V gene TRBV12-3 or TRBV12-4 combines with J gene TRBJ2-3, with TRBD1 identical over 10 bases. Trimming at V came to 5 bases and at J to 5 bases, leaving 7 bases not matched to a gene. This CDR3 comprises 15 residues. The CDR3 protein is CASSRTGGEGDTQYF. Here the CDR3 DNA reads TGTGCCAGCAGTCGGACAGGGGGTGAAGGAGATACGCAGTATTTT.

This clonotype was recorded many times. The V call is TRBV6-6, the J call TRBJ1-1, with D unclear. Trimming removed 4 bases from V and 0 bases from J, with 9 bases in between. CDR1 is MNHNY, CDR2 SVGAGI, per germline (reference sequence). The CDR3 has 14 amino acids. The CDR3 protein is CASSWRAMNTEAFF. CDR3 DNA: TGTGCCAGCAGTTGGAGAGCGATGAACACTGAAGCTTTCTTT.

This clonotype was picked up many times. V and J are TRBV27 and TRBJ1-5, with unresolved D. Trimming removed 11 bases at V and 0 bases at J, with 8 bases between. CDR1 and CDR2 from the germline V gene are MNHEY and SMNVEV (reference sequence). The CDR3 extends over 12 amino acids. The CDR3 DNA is TGTGCCGCCGGAACTAGCAATCAGCCCCAGCATTTT. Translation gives CAAGTSNQPQHF.

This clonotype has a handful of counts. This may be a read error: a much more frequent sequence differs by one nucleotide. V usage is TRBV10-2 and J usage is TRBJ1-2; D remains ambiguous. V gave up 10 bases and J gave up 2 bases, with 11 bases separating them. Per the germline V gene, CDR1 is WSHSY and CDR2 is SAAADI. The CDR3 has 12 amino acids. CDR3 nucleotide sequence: TGCGCCAACCAAACTCTAAACTATGGCTACACCTTC. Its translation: CANQTLNYGYTF.

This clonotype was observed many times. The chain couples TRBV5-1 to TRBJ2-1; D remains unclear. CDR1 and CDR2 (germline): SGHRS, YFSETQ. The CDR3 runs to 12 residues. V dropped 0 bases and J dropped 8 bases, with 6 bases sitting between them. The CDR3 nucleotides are TGCGCCAGCAGCTTGGAAGGTTATGAGCAGTTCTTC. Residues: CASSLEGYEQFF.

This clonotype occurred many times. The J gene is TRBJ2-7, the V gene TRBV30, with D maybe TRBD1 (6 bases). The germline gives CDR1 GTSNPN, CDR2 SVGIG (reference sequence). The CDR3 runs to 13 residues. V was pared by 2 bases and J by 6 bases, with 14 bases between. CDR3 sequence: CAWSTGTLSEQYF. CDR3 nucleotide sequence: TGTGCCTGGAGTACCGGGACATTGAGCGAGCAGTACTTC.

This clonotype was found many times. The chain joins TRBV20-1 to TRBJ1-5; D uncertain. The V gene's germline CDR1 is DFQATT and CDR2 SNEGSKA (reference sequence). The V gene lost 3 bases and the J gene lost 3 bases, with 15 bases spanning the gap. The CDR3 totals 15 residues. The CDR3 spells CSASTRLQINQPQHF. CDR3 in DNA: TGCAGTGCTAGTACCAGGCTGCAGATCAATCAGCCCCAGCATTTT.

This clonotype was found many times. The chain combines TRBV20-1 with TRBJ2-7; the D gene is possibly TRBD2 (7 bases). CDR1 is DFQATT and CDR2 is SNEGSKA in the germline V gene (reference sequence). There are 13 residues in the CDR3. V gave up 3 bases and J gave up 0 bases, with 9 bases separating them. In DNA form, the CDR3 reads TGCAGTGCTAGGGGGGGGCACTCCTACGAGCAGTACTTC. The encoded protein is CSARGGHSYEQYF.

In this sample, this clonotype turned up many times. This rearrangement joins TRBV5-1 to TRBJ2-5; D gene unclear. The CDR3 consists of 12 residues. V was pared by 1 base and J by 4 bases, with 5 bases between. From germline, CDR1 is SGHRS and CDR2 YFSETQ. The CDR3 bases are TGCGCCAGCAGCTTGCGCGCAGAGACCCAGTACTTC. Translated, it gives CASSLRAETQYF.

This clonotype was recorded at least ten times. In DNA form, the CDR3 reads TGCGCCAGCATAGACACGGAATGGGAATTAGCGGGAGAGGATGAGCAGTACTTC. Translation gives CASIDTEWELAGEDEQYF. The chain employs TRBV5-1 and TRBJ2-7, with TRBD2 matching 9 bases. This CDR3 spans 18 amino acids. The ends lost 6 bases at V and 7 bases at J; junction bases unmatched: 23. CDR1 is SGHRS, CDR2 YFSETQ, per germline.

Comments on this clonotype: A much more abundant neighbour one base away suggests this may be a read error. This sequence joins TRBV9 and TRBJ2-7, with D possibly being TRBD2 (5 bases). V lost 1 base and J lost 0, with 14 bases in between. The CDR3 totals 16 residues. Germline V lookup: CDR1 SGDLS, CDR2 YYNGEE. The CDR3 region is CASSVYAGVDSYEQYF. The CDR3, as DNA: TGTGCCAGCAGCGTATACGCCGGGGTTGACTCCTACGAGCAGTACTTC. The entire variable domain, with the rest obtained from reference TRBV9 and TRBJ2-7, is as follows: DSGVTQTPKHLITATGQRVTLRCSPRSGDLSVYWYQQSLDQGLQFLIQYYNGEERAKGNILERFSAQQFPDLHSELNLSSLELGDSALYFCASSVYAGVDSYEQYFGPGTRLTVT.

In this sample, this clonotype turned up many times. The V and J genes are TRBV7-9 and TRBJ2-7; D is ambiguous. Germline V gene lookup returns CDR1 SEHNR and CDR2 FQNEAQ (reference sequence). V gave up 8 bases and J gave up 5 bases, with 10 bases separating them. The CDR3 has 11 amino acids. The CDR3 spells CASERLDEQYF. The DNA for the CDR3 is TGTGCCAGCGAAAGGTTGGACGAGCAGTACTTC.

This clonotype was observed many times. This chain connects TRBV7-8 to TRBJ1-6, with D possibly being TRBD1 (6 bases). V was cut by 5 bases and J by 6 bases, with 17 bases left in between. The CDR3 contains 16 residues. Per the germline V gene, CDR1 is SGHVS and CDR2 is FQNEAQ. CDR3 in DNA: TGTGCCAGCAGCCCCTCCACGGGACAACCTAATTCACCCCTCCACTTT. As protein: CASSPSTGQPNSPLHF.

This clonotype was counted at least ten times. The DNA for the CDR3 is TGCAGTGCTAGAGATCCTCAGGGCACAAATCAGCCCCAGCATTTT. The encoded protein is CSARDPQGTNQPQHF. The chain couples TRBV20-1 to TRBJ1-5; D is possibly TRBD1 (5 bases). The germline CDR1 and CDR2 sequences are DFQATT and SNEGSKA (reference sequence). The CDR3 is 15 residues long. V lost 0 bases and J lost 4, with 13 bases in between.

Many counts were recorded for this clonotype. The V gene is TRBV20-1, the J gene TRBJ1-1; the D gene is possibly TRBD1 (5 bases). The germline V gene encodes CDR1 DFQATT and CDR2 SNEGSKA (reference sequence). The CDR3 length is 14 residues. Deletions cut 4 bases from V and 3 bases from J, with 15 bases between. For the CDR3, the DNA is TGCAGTGCTAAGTGGCAAGGAGGGGACACTGAAGCTTTCTTT. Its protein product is CSAKWQGGDTEAFF.

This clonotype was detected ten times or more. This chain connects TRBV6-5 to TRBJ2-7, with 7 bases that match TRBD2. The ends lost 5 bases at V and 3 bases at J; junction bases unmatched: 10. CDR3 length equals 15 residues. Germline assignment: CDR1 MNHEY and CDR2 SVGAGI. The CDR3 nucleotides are TGTGCCAGCAGTAGCCCGGGGCGGGAGAACTACGAGCAGTACTTC. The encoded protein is CASSSPGRENYEQYF.

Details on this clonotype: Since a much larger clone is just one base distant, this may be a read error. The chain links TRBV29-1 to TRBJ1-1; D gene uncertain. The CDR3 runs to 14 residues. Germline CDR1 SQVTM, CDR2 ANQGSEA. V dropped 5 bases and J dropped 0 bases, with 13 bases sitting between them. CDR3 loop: CSVHYGRVNTEAFF. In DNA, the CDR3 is TGCAGCGTTCACTATGGACGGGTGAACACTGAAGCTTTCTTT. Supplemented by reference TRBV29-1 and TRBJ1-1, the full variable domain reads SAVISQKPSRDICQRGTSLTIQCQVDSQVTMMFWYRQQPGQSLTLIATANQGSEATYESGFVIDKFPISRPNLTFSTLTVSNMSPEDSSIYLCSVHYGRVNTEAFFGQGTRLTVV.

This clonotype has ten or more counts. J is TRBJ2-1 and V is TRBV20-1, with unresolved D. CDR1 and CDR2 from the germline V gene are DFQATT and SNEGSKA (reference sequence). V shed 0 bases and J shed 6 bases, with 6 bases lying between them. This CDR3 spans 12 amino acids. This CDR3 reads CSARDAGNEQFF. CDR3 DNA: TGCAGTGCTAGAGACGCCGGCAATGAGCAGTTCTTC.

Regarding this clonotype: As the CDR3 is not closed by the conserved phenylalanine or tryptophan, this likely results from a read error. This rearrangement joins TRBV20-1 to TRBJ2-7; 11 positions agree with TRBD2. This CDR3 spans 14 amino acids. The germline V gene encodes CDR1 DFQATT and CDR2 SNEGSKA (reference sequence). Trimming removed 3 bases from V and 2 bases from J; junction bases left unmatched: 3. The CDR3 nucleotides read TGCAGTGCTAGGACTAGCGGGAAGACCTACGAGCAGTACAAC. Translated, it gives CSARTSGKTYEQYN.

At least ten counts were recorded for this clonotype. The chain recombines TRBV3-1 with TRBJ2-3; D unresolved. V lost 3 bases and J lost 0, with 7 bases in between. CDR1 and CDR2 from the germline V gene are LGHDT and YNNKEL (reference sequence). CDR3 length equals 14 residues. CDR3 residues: CASSQPTSTDTQYF. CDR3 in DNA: TGTGCCAGCAGCCAGCCGACTAGCACAGATACGCAGTATTTT.

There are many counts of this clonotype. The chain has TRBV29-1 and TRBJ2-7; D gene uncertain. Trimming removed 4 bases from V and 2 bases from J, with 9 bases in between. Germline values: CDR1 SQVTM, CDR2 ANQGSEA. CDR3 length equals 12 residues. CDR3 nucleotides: TGCAGCGTTGTTCCGACGGCCTACGAGCAGTACTTC. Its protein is CSVVPTAYEQYF.

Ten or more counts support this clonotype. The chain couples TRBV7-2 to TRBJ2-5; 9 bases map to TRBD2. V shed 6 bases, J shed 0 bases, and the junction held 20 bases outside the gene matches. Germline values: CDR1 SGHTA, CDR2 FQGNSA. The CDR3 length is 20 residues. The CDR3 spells CASRPRAAAGGPQYQETQYF. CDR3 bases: TGTGCCAGCAGACCAAGGGCAGCAGCGGGAGGACCTCAGTACCAAGAGACCCAGTACTTC.

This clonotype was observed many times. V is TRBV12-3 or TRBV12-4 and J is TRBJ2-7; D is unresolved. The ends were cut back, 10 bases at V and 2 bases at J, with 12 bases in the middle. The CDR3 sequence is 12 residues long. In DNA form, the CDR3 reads TGTGCCACCCGTGGGAAAGCCTACGAGCAGTACTTC. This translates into CATRGKAYEQYF.

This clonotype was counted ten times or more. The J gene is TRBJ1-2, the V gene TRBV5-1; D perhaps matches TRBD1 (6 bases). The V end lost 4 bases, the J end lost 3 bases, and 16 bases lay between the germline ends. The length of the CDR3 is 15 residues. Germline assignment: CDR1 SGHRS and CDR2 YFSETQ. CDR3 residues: CASSALQGFDYGYTF. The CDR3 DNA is TGCGCCAGCAGCGCCTTGCAGGGGTTCGACTATGGCTACACCTTC. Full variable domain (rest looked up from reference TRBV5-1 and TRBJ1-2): KAGVTQTPRYLIKTRGQQVTLSCSPISGHRSVSWYQQTPGQGLQFLFEYFSETQRNKGNFPGRFSGRQFSNSRSEMNVSTLELGDSALYLCASSALQGFDYGYTFGSGTRLTVV.

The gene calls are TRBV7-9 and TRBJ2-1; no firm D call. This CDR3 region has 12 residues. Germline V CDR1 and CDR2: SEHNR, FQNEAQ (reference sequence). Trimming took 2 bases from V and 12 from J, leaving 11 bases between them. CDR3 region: CASSLFGNRQFF. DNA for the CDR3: TGTGCCAGCAGCTTATTTGGGAACAGGCAGTTCTTC.

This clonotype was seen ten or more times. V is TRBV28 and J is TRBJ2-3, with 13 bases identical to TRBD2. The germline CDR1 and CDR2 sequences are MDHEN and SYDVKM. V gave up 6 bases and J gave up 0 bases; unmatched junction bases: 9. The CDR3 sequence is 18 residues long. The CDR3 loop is CASSPGLAGFASTDTQYF. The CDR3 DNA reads TGTGCCAGCAGCCCGGGACTAGCGGGATTCGCTAGCACAGATACGCAGTATTTT.

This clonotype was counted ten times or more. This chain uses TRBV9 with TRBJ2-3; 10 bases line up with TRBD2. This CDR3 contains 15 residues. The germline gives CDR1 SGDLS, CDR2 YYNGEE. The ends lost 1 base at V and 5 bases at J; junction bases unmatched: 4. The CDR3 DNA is TGTGCCAGCAGCGTACTAGCGGGAGCTCAAGATACGCAGTATTTT. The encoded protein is CASSVLAGAQDTQYF. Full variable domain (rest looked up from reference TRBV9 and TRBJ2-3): DSGVTQTPKHLITATGQRVTLRCSPRSGDLSVYWYQQSLDQGLQFLIQYYNGEERAKGNILERFSAQQFPDLHSELNLSSLELGDSALYFCASSVLAGAQDTQYFGPGTRLTVL.

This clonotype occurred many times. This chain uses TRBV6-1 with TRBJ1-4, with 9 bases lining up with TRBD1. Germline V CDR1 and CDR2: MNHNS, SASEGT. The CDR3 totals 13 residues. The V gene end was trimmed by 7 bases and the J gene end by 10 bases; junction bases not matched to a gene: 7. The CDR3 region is CASNTEQGAKLFF. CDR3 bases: TGTGCCAGCAATACCGAACAGGGGGCAAAACTGTTTTTT.

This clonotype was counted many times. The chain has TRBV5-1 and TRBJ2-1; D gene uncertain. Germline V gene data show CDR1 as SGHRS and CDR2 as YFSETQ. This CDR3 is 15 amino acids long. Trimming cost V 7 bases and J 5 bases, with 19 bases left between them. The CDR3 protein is CASGKPDPLHNEQFF. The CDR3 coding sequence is TGCGCCAGCGGAAAGCCCGACCCGTTGCACAATGAGCAGTTCTTC. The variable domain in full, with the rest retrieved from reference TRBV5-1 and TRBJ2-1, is KAGVTQTPRYLIKTRGQQVTLSCSPISGHRSVSWYQQTPGQGLQFLFEYFSETQRNKGNFPGRFSGRQFSNSRSEMNVSTLELGDSALYLCASGKPDPLHNEQFFGPGTRLTVL.

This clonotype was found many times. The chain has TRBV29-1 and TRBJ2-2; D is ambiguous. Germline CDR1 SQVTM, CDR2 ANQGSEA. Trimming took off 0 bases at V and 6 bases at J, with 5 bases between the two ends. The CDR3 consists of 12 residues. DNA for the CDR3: TGCAGCGTTGAAGAAGCCGCCGGGGAGCTGTTTTTT. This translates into CSVEEAAGELFF.

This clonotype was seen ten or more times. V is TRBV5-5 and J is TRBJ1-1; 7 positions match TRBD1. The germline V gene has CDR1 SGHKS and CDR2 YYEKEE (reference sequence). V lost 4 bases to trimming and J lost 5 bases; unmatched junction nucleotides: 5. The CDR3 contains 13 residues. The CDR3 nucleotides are TGTGCCAGCAGCCCCGACAGGGAGACTGAAGCTTTCTTT. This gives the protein CASSPDRETEAFF.